A single sample is the source of the 17 T cell receptor beta chains below, sequenced in a study of blood T cell repertoires in COVID-19. Data came from immunoSEQ multiplex PCR; TCRdb stores just in-frame clones and leaves some out. The sample consists of about 280,000 clones, under 90% of them appearing once. Sequencing was done on a sample of PBMCs or T cells enriched from blood (not recorded which). Receptor source: a woman aged 60 to 75 who had recovered from COVID-19.

The CDR3 DNA is TGTGCCAGCAGTTTAGTAGGACAGGGAGACCAGCCCCAGCATTTT. Protein sequence: CASSLVGQGDQPQHF. The rearrangement links TRBV28 to TRBJ1-5, with 8 bases identical to TRBD1. CDR1 is MDHEN and CDR2 is SYDVKM in the germline V gene. The CDR3 sequence is 15 residues long. V shed 2 bases and J 7 bases; nucleotides not matched to a gene: 7.

This clone appeared once. The rearrangement uses TRBV2 and TRBJ2-5; tentative D call: TRBD1 (5 bases). Germline V gene lookup returns CDR1 SNHLY and CDR2 FYNNEI. V dropped 6 bases and J dropped 4 bases, with 9 bases sitting between them. The CDR3 is 12 residues long. The CDR3 nucleotides are TGTGCCAGCAGGGACAACTTAGAGACCCAGTACTTC. It specifies CASRDNLETQYF. The variable domain in full, with the rest retrieved from reference TRBV2 and TRBJ2-5, is EPEVTQTPSHQVTQMGQEVILRCVPISNHLYFYWYRQILGQKVEFLVSFYNNEISEKSEIFDDQFSVERPDGSNFTLKIRSTKLEDSAMYFCASRDNLETQYFGPGTRLLVL.

V usage is TRBV12-3 or TRBV12-4 and J usage is TRBJ2-7; no reliable D call. The V gene lost 5 bases and the J gene lost 7 bases, with 15 bases spanning the gap. CDR3 length: 13 residues. CDR3 DNA sequence: TGTGCCAGCAGTCCCTCGTACACCGGGGAGCAGTACTTC. Translating gives CASSPSYTGEQYF.

CDR3 DNA sequence: TGTGCCAGCAGCGTACAGGGGGACGCCTACAATGAGCAGTTCTTC. This encodes CASSVQGDAYNEQFF. The V and J genes are TRBV9 and TRBJ2-1, with 7 bases identical to TRBD1. V dropped 1 base and J dropped 2; count of bases not matched to a gene: 3. The CDR3 loop spans 15 amino acids. CDR1 and CDR2 (germline): SGDLS, YYNGEE.

The chain has TRBV5-1 and TRBJ2-7, with 10 positions matching TRBD1. V was pared by 2 bases and J by 4 bases, with 6 bases of the junction left unmatched. There are 15 residues in the CDR3. Germline lookup yields CDR1 SGHRS and CDR2 YFSETQ. This CDR3 is CASSLTGTGEYEQYF. CDR3 nucleotides: TGCGCCAGCAGCTTAACCGGGACAGGGGAGTACGAGCAGTACTTC.

The V call is TRBV27, the J call TRBJ2-1, with 12 positions matching TRBD2. Per germline, CDR1 MNHEY and CDR2 SMNVEV (reference sequence). This CDR3 comprises 16 residues. Trimming cost V 8 bases and J 6 bases; bases outside gene matches: 11. The CDR3 protein is CASRGQPGLAGNEQFF. The CDR3 region has the DNA TGTGCCAGCCGTGGGCAACCGGGACTAGCGGGCAATGAGCAGTTCTTC.

The V and J genes are TRBV2 and TRBJ2-2; maybe TRBD2 (6 bases). This CDR3 comprises 14 residues. V was trimmed by 4 bases and J by 4 bases, leaving 10 bases between them. Germline CDR1 SNHLY, CDR2 FYNNEI. This CDR3 reads CASSGGLSTGELFF. CDR3 in DNA: TGTGCCAGCAGTGGGGGACTGTCCACCGGGGAGCTGTTTTTT.

The chain has TRBV4-1 and TRBJ1-5, with D uncertain. This CDR3 has 13 amino acids. The germline V gene encodes CDR1 MGHRA and CDR2 YSYEKL. V shed 8 bases and J shed 3 bases, with 11 bases lying between them. The CDR3 reads CASGMSNNQPQHF. The CDR3 coding sequence is TGCGCCAGCGGTATGAGTAACAATCAGCCCCAGCATTTT.

There are a few counts of this clone. The chain links TRBV11-3 to TRBJ2-7, with a weak D call TRBD2 (6 bases). V lost 0 bases, J lost 4 bases, and 13 bases lay in between. Germline values: CDR1 SGHNT, CDR2 YENEEA. This CDR3 comprises 15 residues. In DNA form, the CDR3 reads TGTGCCAGCAGCTTAGATGGCAGCGGAGGGTACGAGCAGTACTTC. Its protein product is CASSLDGSGGYEQYF. Full variable domain (remainder filled in from reference TRBV11-3 and TRBJ2-7): EAGVVQSPRYKIIEKKQPVAFWCNPISGHNTLYWYLQNLGQGPELLIRYENEEAVDDSQLPKDRFSAERLKGVDSTLKIQPAELGDSAVYLCASSLDGSGGYEQYFGPGTRLTVT.

The chain uses TRBV6-1 and TRBJ1-1; D ambiguous. This CDR3 has 13 amino acids. V lost 1 base and J lost 5, with 8 bases in between. Per germline, CDR1 MNHNS and CDR2 SASEGT. The CDR3 DNA reads TGTGCCAGCAGTGAAGTGGGAGGGACTGAAGCTTTCTTT. This translates into CASSEVGGTEAFF.

V gene TRBV27 combines with J gene TRBJ1-6; 7 positions match TRBD1. Germline assignment: CDR1 MNHEY and CDR2 SMNVEV (reference sequence). V was pared by 7 bases and J by 10 bases, with 13 bases of the junction left unmatched. This CDR3 region has 15 residues. The CDR3 spells CASNYGQGGGSPLHF. The CDR3 DNA reads TGTGCCAGCAACTACGGGCAGGGGGGTGGATCACCCCTCCACTTT.

The V call is TRBV5-1, the J call TRBJ2-2; 7 bases map to TRBD1. The V gene end was trimmed by 5 bases and the J gene end by 2 bases; junction bases not matched to a gene: 3. CDR1 and CDR2 (germline): SGHRS, YFSETQ. This CDR3 is built from 14 residues. The CDR3 nucleotides read TGCGCCAGCAGTTGGACAGGAAACACCGGGGAGCTGTTTTTT. This gives the protein CASSWTGNTGELFF.

The chain combines TRBV28 with TRBJ2-1, with D possibly being TRBD2 (6 bases). CDR3 length equals 15 residues. V lost 6 bases and J 8 bases, leaving 20 bases between the germline ends. CDR1 and CDR2 from the germline V gene are MDHEN and SYDVKM. Here the CDR3 reads CASRIRDFERYEQFF. The CDR3 nucleotides read TGTGCCAGCAGAATCCGGGACTTTGAACGGTATGAGCAGTTCTTC.

The J gene is TRBJ1-2, the V gene TRBV28; tentative D call: TRBD1 (6 bases). The germline V gene encodes CDR1 MDHEN and CDR2 SYDVKM. V lost 5 bases, J lost 8 bases, and 15 bases lay in between. This CDR3 contains 13 residues. The CDR3 sequence: CASSLGTIYGYTF. The CDR3 bases are TGTGCCAGCAGTCTCGGGACAATTTACGGCTACACCTTC.

The chain uses TRBV11-1 and TRBJ2-1, with D tentatively TRBD1 (6 bases). This CDR3 has 14 amino acids. Trimming took off 5 bases at V and 7 bases at J, with 15 bases between the two ends. Germline values: CDR1 SGHAT, CDR2 FQDESV (reference sequence). CDR3 protein: CASSRGTIGNEQFF. The CDR3 DNA reads as TGTGCCAGCAGCCGAGGGACAATCGGGAATGAGCAGTTCTTC.

V gene TRBV20-1 combines with J gene TRBJ1-3, with D unresolved. V was trimmed by 4 bases and J by 4 bases, leaving 5 bases between them. The CDR3 spans 11 residues. The germline CDR1 and CDR2 sequences are DFQATT and SNEGSKA (reference sequence). The CDR3 sequence: CSATQGNTIYF. The CDR3 DNA is TGCAGTGCTACACAGGGAAACACCATATATTTT.

V is TRBV4-1 and J is TRBJ2-1; possibly TRBD2 for D (5 bases). The CDR3 is 16 amino acids. Trimming shortened V by 3 bases and J by 6 bases, and 18 bases separated the two germline ends. Per the germline V gene, CDR1 is MGHRA and CDR2 is YSYEKL. The CDR3 coding sequence is TGCGCCAGCAGCCATCTCACTGGAGGAGCCTTCAATGAGCAGTTCTTC. Translation gives CASSHLTGGAFNEQFF.